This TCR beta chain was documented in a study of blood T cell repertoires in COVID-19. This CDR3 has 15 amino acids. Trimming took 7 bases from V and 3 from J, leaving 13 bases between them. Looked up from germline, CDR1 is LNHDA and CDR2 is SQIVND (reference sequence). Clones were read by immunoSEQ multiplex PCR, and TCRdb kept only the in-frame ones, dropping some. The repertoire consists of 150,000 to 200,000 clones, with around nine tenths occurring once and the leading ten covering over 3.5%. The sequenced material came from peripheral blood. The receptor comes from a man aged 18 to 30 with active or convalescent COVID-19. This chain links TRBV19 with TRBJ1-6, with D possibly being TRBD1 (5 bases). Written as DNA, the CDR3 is TGTGCCAGTACGGGGGGGACCGACTATAATTCACCCCTCCACTTT. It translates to CASTGGTDYNSPLHF.